Included here is one TCR beta chain sequence, with context. Its antigen is undetermined. This entry belongs to a study of cytomegalovirus exposure and HLA in healthy donors. TCRdb keeps only in-frame clones here, not all; method: immunoSEQ multiplex PCR. The table lists 150,000 to 160,000 clones, about 88% of them singletons, with 20% to 25% in the top ten. Overall study findings and caveats: The classifier reportedly diagnosed cytomegalovirus status with high specificity and sensitivity. The study flagged 150 to 200 TCR beta chains as cytomegalovirus-associated.

Germline-derived CDR1 and CDR2 are LGHNA and YSLEER. V lost 4 bases, J lost 1 base, and 19 bases lay in between. CDR3 length: 18 residues. The sequence was collected from a man aged 18-30 years in good health and CMV-seropositive. J is TRBJ2-2 and V is TRBV4-3, with D possibly TRBD2 on 5 matching bases. The sequenced sample consisted of PBMCs. The CDR3 is CASSPRPIFRGNTGELFF. The CDR3 DNA reads as TGCGCCAGCAGCCCCCGACCCATCTTTCGGGGGAACACCGGGGAGCTGTTTTTT.